These 32 T cell receptor beta chains were all obtained from the same sample, sequenced in a study of T cells after yellow fever vaccination (dated by TCRdb to between 2018 and 2021). The library was generated by 5' RACE. Sequenced on an Illumina HiSeq 2500. Clones were called with MiXCR by TCRdb after fastp trimmed the public reads at Q25, and only in-frame beta chains were retained. Each entry merges the rows of one CDR3 protein and shows their most common DNA and genes. The sample records about 150,000 distinct CDR3 sequences, 5% to 7.5% of which are singletons. Of the sample, approximately 0.59% is held by the ten largest clones. The treatment or condition label, read with the paper, signifies: live attenuated yellow fever vaccine strain. The source material was CD4+ T cells sorted from PBMCs, sampled 10 days after the yellow fever booster vaccination. These receptor sequences come from a man aged 30 to 39 who received the YFV17D yellow fever vaccine.

The rearrangement uses TRBV20-1 and TRBJ1-5, with D unclear. This CDR3 contains 13 residues. V gave up 5 bases and J gave up 7 bases, with 15 bases separating them. Germline V gene data show CDR1 as DFQATT and CDR2 as SNEGSKA (reference sequence). Here the CDR3 DNA reads TGCAGTGCTGGGCTCGAGGGAAACCAGCCCCAGCATTTT. It codes for CSAGLEGNQPQHF.

This clonotype has a count of ten or more. The CDR3 is CSARGSSGYLGETQYF. The CDR3 nucleotides read TGCAGTGCTAGAGGGTCGTCGGGATATCTGGGGGAGACCCAGTACTTC. V is TRBV20-1 and J is TRBJ2-5; a weak D match, TRBD2 (5 bases). Trimming stripped 1 base from V and 5 bases from J, with 20 bases between. The length of the CDR3 is 16 residues. The germline V gene encodes CDR1 DFQATT and CDR2 SNEGSKA (reference sequence).

This clonotype was counted ten times or more. The chain couples TRBV7-2 to TRBJ1-1; no clear D. CDR3 length: 13 amino acids. Between the trimmed V and J ends, which lost 3 bases and 1 base, there was a span of 6 bases. CDR1 is SGHTA, CDR2 FQGNSA, per germline. The CDR3 loop is CASSFGPNTEAFF. As DNA, the CDR3 is TGTGCCAGCAGCTTCGGGCCGAACACTGAAGCTTTCTTT.

This clonotype was found many times. This chain uses TRBV27 with TRBJ1-2; D unclear. The germline CDR1 and CDR2 sequences are MNHEY and SMNVEV (reference sequence). V was trimmed by 9 bases and J by 7 bases, leaving 21 bases between them. This CDR3 contains 14 residues. CDR3 bases: TGTGCCAGGAACTTCACCCCTCTCCTGGCTGGCTACACCTTC. It translates to CARNFTPLLAGYTF.

This chain joins TRBV20-1 and TRBJ2-3; D gene uncertain. In germline, CDR1 is DFQATT, CDR2 SNEGSKA (reference sequence). The length of the CDR3 is 10 residues. V was pared by 5 bases and J by 8 bases, with 8 bases between. The CDR3 protein is CSAPIGTQYF. The CDR3, as DNA: TGCAGTGCTCCGATTGGTACGCAGTATTTT.

The chain combines TRBV3-1 with TRBJ1-2, with D possibly TRBD1 on 5 matching bases. The length of the CDR3 is 15 residues. CDR1 is LGHDT and CDR2 is YNNKEL in the germline V gene (reference sequence). Trimming stripped 2 bases from V and 6 bases from J, with 16 bases between. DNA for the CDR3: TGTGCCAGCAGCCAATTGCTGGGGGAGGCGGATGGCTACACCTTC. Amino acids: CASSQLLGEADGYTF.

V is TRBV6-2 or TRBV6-3 and J is TRBJ1-2; TRBD1 aligns across 9 bases. Germline V gene sequence: CDR1 MNHEY, CDR2 SVGEGT. V lost 2 bases, J lost 7 bases, and 5 bases stayed unmatched. The CDR3 runs 14 residues. This CDR3 is CASSYGRDRAGYTF. The DNA of the CDR3 is TGTGCCAGCAGTTACGGCCGGGACAGGGCTGGCTACACCTTC.

About this clonotype: This could be a read error, since a much larger clone is one nucleotide away. This CDR3 reads CASSLSGNSYNERFF. For the CDR3, the DNA is TGTGCCAGCAGCTTGTCGGGGAACTCCTACAATGAGCGGTTCTTC. The chain is built from TRBV5-5 and TRBJ2-1; possible D gene TRBD2, 5 bases. The V gene's germline CDR1 is SGHKS and CDR2 YYEKEE (reference sequence). This CDR3 has 15 residues.

This clonotype has just one count. The genes are TRBV7-9 and TRBJ1-1; no reliable D call. The length of the CDR3 is 16 residues. Germline V gives CDR1 SEHNR, CDR2 FQNEAQ (reference sequence). The germline V and J ends were trimmed by 1 base and 0 bases, with 12 bases remaining between them. The CDR3 region has the DNA TGTGCCAGCAGCTTAGAAGGCATACACATGAACACTGAAGCTTTCTTT. As protein: CASSLEGIHMNTEAFF.

This clonotype was seen repeatedly, ten times or more. The chain uses TRBV27 and TRBJ2-5, with D unresolved. V was shortened by 4 bases and J by 5 bases, with 8 bases between the two germline ends. This CDR3 has 12 amino acids. Germline V gives CDR1 MNHEY, CDR2 SMNVEV (reference sequence). The CDR3 nucleotides are TGTGCCAGCAGTTCCATCGGGGAGACCCAGTACTTC. It translates to CASSSIGETQYF.

The sample holds many counts of this clonotype. The chain employs TRBV5-1 and TRBJ2-3; perhaps TRBD1 as D (5 bases). V was shortened by 1 base and J by 4 bases, with 16 bases between the two germline ends. The CDR3 consists of 16 residues. Germline V gives CDR1 SGHRS, CDR2 YFSETQ. CDR3 residues: CASSLQFRVEADTQYF. As DNA, the CDR3 is TGCGCCAGCAGCTTGCAATTCAGGGTAGAGGCAGATACGCAGTATTTT.

The table lists this clonotype with a few counts. V and J are TRBV9 and TRBJ2-1; 8 nucleotides align to TRBD2. Germline-derived CDR1 and CDR2 are SGDLS and YYNGEE. This CDR3 is 15 amino acids long. The V segment lost 3 bases and the J segment 8 bases; nucleotides outside the gene matches: 10. CDR3 amino acids: CASSASGTRGDEQFF. The CDR3 DNA reads TGTGCCAGCAGCGCCTCCGGGACTAGAGGCGATGAGCAGTTCTTC.

This clonotype was detected many times. The chain employs TRBV7-9 and TRBJ2-1, with 9 bases matching TRBD2. The junction had 8 bases not matched to a gene; V was cut back by 5 bases and J by 6 bases. Germline assignment: CDR1 SEHNR and CDR2 FQNEAQ (reference sequence). This CDR3 comprises 15 residues. CDR3 loop: CASSPGLAPLNEQFF. For the CDR3, the DNA is TGTGCCAGCAGCCCTGGACTAGCGCCCCTCAATGAGCAGTTCTTC.

The chain uses TRBV7-2 and TRBJ2-3; 8 positions agree with TRBD1. Germline V CDR1 and CDR2: SGHTA, FQGNSA. This CDR3 contains 12 residues. V was clipped by 5 bases and J by 11 bases; unmatched bases: 6. The CDR3 DNA reads as TGTGCCAGCAGCGCCAGGGGACAGGAGCAGTATTTT. As protein: CASSARGQEQYF.

This clonotype was detected ten times or more. This chain uses TRBV7-3 with TRBJ2-2; 8 positions match TRBD2. The CDR3 has 14 residues. In germline, CDR1 is SGHTA, CDR2 FQGTGA. V lost 5 bases, J lost 6 bases, and 5 bases stayed unmatched. CDR3 DNA sequence: TGTGCCAGCAGCGACGGACTAGCCCCCGGGGAGCTGTTTTTT. As protein: CASSDGLAPGELFF.

In its sample, this clonotype was seen many times. The CDR3 spells CASMGSSYEQYF. The CDR3 DNA is TGTGCCAGCATGGGAAGCTCCTACGAGCAGTACTTC. V is TRBV6-1 and J is TRBJ2-7; D ambiguous. The CDR3 spans 12 residues. Germline V gene sequence: CDR1 MNHNS, CDR2 SASEGT. Trimming pared 7 bases from V and 0 bases from J, leaving 7 bases between.

The sample holds many counts of this clonotype. The chain links TRBV7-9 to TRBJ1-2; D is unclear. V lost 0 bases to trimming and J lost 8 bases, with 10 bases between them. This CDR3 contains 13 residues. The germline CDR1 and CDR2 sequences are SEHNR and FQNEAQ (reference sequence). This CDR3 is CASSLAAVKGYTF. In DNA form, the CDR3 reads TGTGCCAGCAGCTTAGCGGCGGTAAAAGGCTACACCTTC.

This chain uses TRBV20-1 with TRBJ2-3; D gene unclear. The V gene's germline CDR1 is DFQATT and CDR2 SNEGSKA (reference sequence). The CDR3 runs 12 residues. V lost 6 bases, J lost 0 bases, and 7 bases lay in between. CDR3 in amino acids: CSALESTDTQYF. The CDR3 DNA reads as TGCAGTGCCTTAGAAAGCACAGATACGCAGTATTTT.

This clonotype occurred a few times. V gene TRBV13 combines with J gene TRBJ2-5; D unresolved. The germline V gene encodes CDR1 PRHDT and CDR2 FYEKMQ (reference sequence). The V and J ends lost 1 base and 0 bases respectively, with 6 bases between them. The CDR3 consists of 14 residues. CDR3 DNA sequence: TGTGCCAGCAGCTTAGCGGCGTACCAAGAGACCCAGTACTTC. Encoded protein: CASSLAAYQETQYF.

The chain links TRBV4-3 to TRBJ2-5; D gene uncertain. Trimming shortened V by 1 base and J by 0 bases, and 9 bases separated the two germline ends. The CDR3 has 15 residues. Germline V gene sequence: CDR1 LGHNA, CDR2 YSLEER. CDR3 sequence reads: CASSQGAAYQETQYF. The CDR3 bases are TGCGCCAGCAGCCAAGGTGCGGCTTACCAAGAGACCCAGTACTTC.

This clonotype was counted many times. J is TRBJ2-3 and V is TRBV20-1, with TRBD2 matching over 9 bases. CDR1 and CDR2 (germline): DFQATT, SNEGSKA (reference sequence). This CDR3 has 14 amino acids. J lost 1 base, V lost 5 bases, and 4 bases had no gene match. CDR3 amino acids: CSAESSGGTDTQYF. CDR3 nucleotide sequence: TGCAGTGCTGAATCTAGCGGGGGCACAGATACGCAGTATTTT.

This clonotype was seen many times. The chain couples TRBV20-1 to TRBJ2-7, with D perhaps TRBD2 (6 bases). The CDR3 has 15 amino acids. Trimming stripped 5 bases from V and 2 bases from J, with 19 bases between. Per germline, CDR1 DFQATT and CDR2 SNEGSKA (reference sequence). The CDR3 bases are TGCAGTGCTTCCAGAGCGCTAGCGCCTACCTACGAGCAGTACTTC. Its translation: CSASRALAPTYEQYF.

This clonotype was recorded at least ten times. J is TRBJ1-5 and V is TRBV30, with D possibly matching TRBD1 (6 bases). V was pared by 3 bases and J by 1 base, with 10 bases between. The CDR3 length is 14 residues. Germline V CDR1 and CDR2: GTSNPN, SVGIG (reference sequence). CDR3 sequence reads: CAWSLDSSNQPQHF. The CDR3 DNA is TGTGCCTGGAGCCTGGACAGCAGCAATCAGCCCCAGCATTTT.

V usage is TRBV28 and J usage is TRBJ2-5; D might be TRBD1 or TRBD2, each matching 6 bases. V shed 4 bases and J shed 3 bases, with 12 bases lying between them. This CDR3 is built from 14 residues. Germline V lookup: CDR1 MDHEN, CDR2 SYDVKM. CDR3 residues: CASSSHREEETQYF. In DNA form, the CDR3 reads TGTGCCAGCAGTTCCCACAGGGAGGAAGAGACCCAGTACTTC.

CDR3 in DNA: TGCGCCAGCAGCTTGGAACCGGGGACCGATACGCAGTATTTT. This gives the protein CASSLEPGTDTQYF. This chain connects TRBV5-1 to TRBJ2-3; D may match TRBD1 or TRBD2 (5 bases each). V gave up 0 bases and J gave up 6 bases, with 11 bases separating them. Germline CDR1 SGHRS, CDR2 YFSETQ. CDR3 length: 14 amino acids.

Details on this clonotype: This may come from a read error, since a much larger clone is one base off. The gene calls are TRBV20-1 and TRBJ2-7, with TRBD2 matching over 8 bases. Germline CDR1 DFQATT, CDR2 SNEGSKA (reference sequence). The CDR3 contains 16 residues. The CDR3, as DNA: TGCTGTGCTAGAGATCCCTCCGGGACTAGAGTTTACGAGCAGTACTTC. Encoded protein: CCARDPSGTRVYEQYF.

This clonotype was seen ten or more times. The rearrangement uses TRBV12-3 or TRBV12-4 and TRBJ1-4; the D gene is possibly TRBD1 (6 bases). The CDR3 runs 14 residues. V shed 7 bases and J shed 7 bases, with 16 bases lying between them. CDR3 sequence (DNA): TGTGCCAGCACCGTAGGGGGGGGGTCTGAAAAACTGTTTTTT. Its translation is CASTVGGGSEKLFF.

This clonotype has at least ten counts. This sequence joins TRBV11-2 and TRBJ2-1; 7 positions agree with TRBD2. Germline V lookup: CDR1 SGHAT, CDR2 FQNNGV. After removal of 0 bases from V and 7 bases from J, the junction contained 6 bases not matched to a gene. This CDR3 has 15 residues. The CDR3 region has the DNA TGTGCCAGCAGCTTAGATGGAGCTAGCGGAAATGAGCAGTTCTTC. The encoded protein is CASSLDGASGNEQFF.

This clonotype was seen ten or more times. This chain uses TRBV5-1 with TRBJ1-4; 8 nucleotides line up with TRBD1. The junction had 6 bases not matched to a gene; V was cut back by 4 bases and J by 4 bases. Germline loops: CDR1 SGHRS, CDR2 YFSETQ. CDR3 length equals 15 residues. CDR3 DNA sequence: TGCGCCAGCAGCGCACTGGGACAGGATAATGAAAAACTGTTTTTT. It codes for CASSALGQDNEKLFF.

This clonotype was detected only a few times. V is TRBV7-2 and J is TRBJ2-1; D may correspond to TRBD1 or TRBD2 (7 bases each). This CDR3 has 15 amino acids. V lost 3 bases to trimming and J lost 4 bases, with 13 bases between them. Germline CDR1 and CDR2: SGHTA and FQGNSA. In DNA form, the CDR3 reads TGTGCCAGCAGCTTTAACCAGGGGGGGTACAATGAGCAGTTCTTC. Protein: CASSFNQGGYNEQFF.

Concerning this clonotype itself: A much larger clone lies one base from this, so it may be a read error. The chain has TRBV9 and TRBJ2-7, with D possibly TRBD2 on 5 matching bases. In germline, CDR1 is SGDLS, CDR2 YYNGEE. Trimming took 5 bases from V and 3 from J, leaving 12 bases between them. The CDR3 has 13 amino acids. The CDR3 nucleotides are TGTGCCAGCAGTCGTAGAGGGAGCTACGAGCAGTACTTC. Its protein is CASSRRGSYEQYF.

This sequence joins TRBV6-5 and TRBJ1-1; 9 bases are shared with TRBD1. The germline V gene encodes CDR1 MNHEY and CDR2 SVGAGI. Trimming at V came to 6 bases and at J to 5 bases, leaving 10 bases not matched to a gene. The CDR3 runs to 15 residues. The CDR3 loop is CASSYLGQGGTEAFF. The CDR3, as DNA: TGTGCCAGCAGCTACCTGGGACAGGGCGGGACTGAAGCTTTCTTT.